These 6 T cell receptor beta chains were all obtained from the same sample, sequenced in a study of blood T cell repertoires in COVID-19. Some clones are missing from TCRdb's copy, which holds only in-frame ones; the method was immunoSEQ multiplex PCR. The sample has approximately 330,000 clones; under 90% are singletons. The specimen sequenced was PBMCs or T cells enriched from blood (not recorded which). The receptors were sampled from a young woman who had recovered from COVID-19.

This chain joins TRBV7-3 and TRBJ2-3; TRBD1 might be the D (5 bases). CDR3 size: 16 residues. Germline loops: CDR1 SGHTA, CDR2 FQGTGA. V dropped 2 bases and J dropped 4 bases, with 16 bases sitting between them. Here the CDR3 reads CASSLRLEGAPDTQYF. The CDR3 nucleotides are TGTGCCAGCAGCTTACGTCTAGAAGGGGCGCCAGATACGCAGTATTTT.

The chain is built from TRBV28 and TRBJ1-1, with unresolved D. CDR3 length: 13 residues. Germline V gene lookup returns CDR1 MDHEN and CDR2 SYDVKM. V lost 8 bases and J lost 6, with 16 bases in between. The CDR3: CASYWPGKAEAFF. CDR3 sequence (DNA): TGTGCCAGCTATTGGCCGGGGAAGGCTGAAGCTTTCTTT.

The V gene is TRBV27, the J gene TRBJ1-5, with D hard to call. The ends were cut back, 2 bases at V and 4 bases at J, with 6 bases in the middle. Germline V lookup: CDR1 MNHEY, CDR2 SMNVEV (reference sequence). This CDR3 has 13 residues. The CDR3 protein is CASSLLANQPQHF. As DNA, the CDR3 is TGTGCCAGCAGTTTACTAGCGAATCAGCCCCAGCATTTT.

V gene TRBV9 combines with J gene TRBJ1-1, with D uncertain. CDR1 SGDLS and CDR2 YYNGEE come from the germline V gene. The CDR3 contains 13 residues. V gave up 5 bases and J gave up 0 bases, with 8 bases separating them. The CDR3 DNA is TGTGCCAGCAGTCAACAGATGAACACTGAAGCTTTCTTT. Translated, it gives CASSQQMNTEAFF.

The V gene is TRBV24-1, the J gene TRBJ2-1, with D unclear. Germline V CDR1 and CDR2: KGHDR, SFDVKD. This CDR3 region has 17 residues. The V gene lost 1 base and the J gene lost 4 bases, with 16 bases spanning the gap. CDR3 loop: CATSDFSSRSDYNEQFF. CDR3 nucleotide sequence: TGTGCCACCAGTGATTTTTCAAGCCGTAGTGATTACAATGAGCAGTTCTTC.

The V gene is TRBV6-5, the J gene TRBJ2-7; tentatively, D is TRBD1 (5 bases). Germline V gene data show CDR1 as MNHEY and CDR2 as SVGAGI. The CDR3 extends over 13 amino acids. Trimming pared 7 bases from V and 0 bases from J, leaving 10 bases between. The CDR3 spells CASMGPYSYEQYF. The CDR3 region has the DNA TGTGCCAGCATGGGGCCCTACTCCTACGAGCAGTACTTC.